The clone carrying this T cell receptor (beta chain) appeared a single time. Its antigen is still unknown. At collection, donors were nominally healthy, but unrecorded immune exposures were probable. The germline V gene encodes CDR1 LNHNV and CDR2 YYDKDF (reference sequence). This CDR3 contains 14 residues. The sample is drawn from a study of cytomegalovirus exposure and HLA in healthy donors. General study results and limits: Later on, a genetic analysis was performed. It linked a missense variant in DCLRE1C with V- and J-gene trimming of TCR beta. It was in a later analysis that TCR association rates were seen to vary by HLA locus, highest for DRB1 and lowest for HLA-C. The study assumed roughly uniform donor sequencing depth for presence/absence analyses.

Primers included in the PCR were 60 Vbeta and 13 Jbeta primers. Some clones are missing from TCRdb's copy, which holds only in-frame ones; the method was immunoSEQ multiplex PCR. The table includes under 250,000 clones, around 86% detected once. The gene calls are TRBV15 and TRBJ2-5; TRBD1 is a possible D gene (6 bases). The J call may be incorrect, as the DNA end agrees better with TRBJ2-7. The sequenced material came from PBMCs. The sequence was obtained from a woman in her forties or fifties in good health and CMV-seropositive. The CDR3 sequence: CATSREDSSYEQYF. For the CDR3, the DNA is TGTGCCACCAGCAGAGAGGACAGCTCCTACGAGCAGTACTTC.